Each of the 10 T cell receptor beta chains below was sequenced from the same sample in a study of breast tumors, draining lymph nodes, adjacent tissues. The lymph nodes were axillary draining lymph nodes from breast cancer patients. Each CDR3 protein gets one entry after TCRdb re-called the multiplex PCR reads with MiXCR. The sample lists 130,000 or so distinct CDR3 sequences; about 30% were seen once. The specimen sequenced was axillary lymph node tissue. Every receptor here comes from a female donor with breast cancer. Some clones in this sample may be carry-over from other donors' samples.

This clonotype appeared many times. CDR3 nucleotides: TGTGCCAGCACCCGGGGCGCGGCTACTAATGAAAAACTGTTTTTT. Encoded protein: CASTRGAATNEKLFF. The chain joins TRBV7-8 to TRBJ1-4; D is perhaps TRBD1 (5 bases). CDR1 SGHVS and CDR2 FQNEAQ come from the germline V gene. V was shortened by 7 bases and J by 2 bases, with 14 bases between the two germline ends. The CDR3 sequence is 15 residues long.

This clonotype was counted ten times or more. CDR3 sequence: CASSQNRATQETQYF. The CDR3 DNA follows: TGTGCCAGTAGTCAAAACCGGGCCACCCAAGAGACCCAGTACTTC. This chain uses TRBV19 with TRBJ2-5, with no clear D. Trimming stripped 5 bases from V and 1 base from J, with 14 bases between. This CDR3 has 15 residues. Looked up from germline, CDR1 is LNHDA and CDR2 is SQIVND (reference sequence).

The chain is built from TRBV20-1 and TRBJ1-1, with D uncertain. The germline gives CDR1 DFQATT, CDR2 SNEGSKA (reference sequence). The CDR3 spans 12 residues. Trimming removed 6 bases at V and 10 bases at J, with 18 bases between. CDR3 coding DNA: TGCAGTGCCGCAGGACGGGTGGAGGTAGCTTTCTTT. As protein: CSAAGRVEVAFF.

The sample holds many counts of this clonotype. The J gene is TRBJ2-1, the V gene TRBV19; the match to TRBD2 covers 10 bases. Germline V gives CDR1 LNHDA, CDR2 SQIVND (reference sequence). V lost 1 base, J lost 0 bases, and 3 bases stayed unmatched. The CDR3 extends over 17 amino acids. CDR3 DNA: TGTGCCAGTAGTATAGCCCCTAGCGGGGGCTCCTACAATGAGCAGTTCTTC. It is translated as CASSIAPSGGSYNEQFF.

This clonotype has ten or more counts. This chain connects TRBV5-1 to TRBJ1-2; no reliable D call. The germline CDR1 and CDR2 sequences are SGHRS and YFSETQ. V lost 0 bases, J lost 5 bases, and 17 bases lay in between. This CDR3 spans 16 amino acids. This chain's CDR3 is CASSLEFSGSMYGYTF. In DNA form, the CDR3 reads TGCGCCAGCAGCTTGGAGTTTAGTGGCAGTATGTATGGCTACACCTTC.

J is TRBJ1-6 and V is TRBV19; D gene ambiguous. CDR1 is LNHDA, CDR2 SQIVND, per germline (reference sequence). With 1 base removed from V and 10 bases from J, the gap between germline ends came to 17 bases. The CDR3 contains 16 residues. The CDR3 DNA reads as TGTGCCAGTAGTATAGGGAGCGCGGTTTACACCTCACCCCTCCACTTT. Encoded protein: CASSIGSAVYTSPLHF.

As to this clonotype: A much larger clone lies one base from this, so it may be a read error. The chain links TRBV6-2 or TRBV6-3 to TRBJ1-4; D perhaps matches TRBD1 (5 bases). Germline CDR1 reads MNHEY; CDR2 reads SVGEGT. V was pared by 5 bases and J by 10 bases, with 17 bases between. The CDR3 consists of 14 residues. CDR3 nucleotides: TGTGCCAGCAGTCAAAGTCGTGGGGGTGGAAAACTGTTTTTT. Protein sequence: CASSQSRGGGKLFF.

V gene TRBV7-3 combines with J gene TRBJ2-7; D is undetermined. The germline V and J ends were trimmed by 5 bases and 7 bases, with 24 bases remaining between them. The CDR3 contains 16 residues. Germline values: CDR1 SGHTA, CDR2 FQGTGA. The CDR3 loop is CASSPKAASSYNEQYV. Written as DNA, the CDR3 is TGTGCCAGCAGCCCTAAGGCCGCAAGCTCCTACAATGAGCAGTACGTC.

This chain links TRBV29-1 with TRBJ1-4; 7 bases map to TRBD1. With V trimmed by 6 bases and J by 8 bases, 18 bases remained unmatched. Germline values: CDR1 SQVTM, CDR2 ANQGSEA. The CDR3 runs to 16 residues. The CDR3 sequence is CSVASPRGVGAEKLFF. CDR3 nucleotide sequence: TGCAGCGTCGCCTCACCCAGGGGGGTGGGTGCCGAAAAACTGTTTTTT.

As regards this clonotype: The junction departs from germline at one end; a sequencing error may be responsible. This rearrangement joins TRBV12-5 to TRBJ2-6; TRBD1 aligns across 7 bases. Germline V CDR1 and CDR2: LGHNT, FRNRAP. The CDR3 length is 14 residues. The CDR3, as DNA: TGTGCTGGTGGCCTTTCCGGGACAGCCGATGTCCTGACTTTC. Translated: CAGGLSGTADVLTF.